These 20 T cell receptor beta chains share one sample of origin, sequenced in a study of blood T cells in healthy people across ages. Next came a second PCR, run for about 7 to 11 cycles, which used a sample-barcoded 5' primer along with a J-beta primer mix. TCRdb passed the 5' RACE reads through MiXCR, listing each CDR3 protein once. The sample records 700,000 to 900,000 distinct CDR3 sequences, around half being singletons. The sequenced sample consisted of blood. Source of these receptors: an elderly man in good health.

This sequence joins TRBV20-1 and TRBJ2-1; 11 bases fit TRBD2. V shed 0 bases and J 7 bases; nucleotides not matched to a gene: 5. The CDR3 runs to 15 residues. Germline CDR1 reads DFQATT; CDR2 reads SNEGSKA (reference sequence). The CDR3 sequence: CSARDSGRARNEQFF. The CDR3 region has the DNA TGCAGTGCTAGAGATAGCGGGAGGGCCAGAAATGAGCAGTTCTTC.

The V gene is TRBV29-1, the J gene TRBJ2-3, with TRBD2 matching over 11 bases. Germline assignment: CDR1 SQVTM and CDR2 ANQGSEA. CDR3 length equals 16 residues. Unmatched junction bases numbered 18, after V lost 2 bases and J lost 14 bases. CDR3 coding DNA: TGCAGCGTTGAACCTAGCGGGAGGCCGCTGTCGGGATACGCGTATTTT. It codes for CSVEPSGRPLSGYAYF.

This chain joins TRBV7-9 and TRBJ2-1, with D hard to call. This CDR3 is 15 amino acids long. Trimming left V 2 bases short and J 6 bases short, with 14 bases between. In germline, CDR1 is SEHNR, CDR2 FQNEAQ (reference sequence). CDR3 DNA: TGTGCCAGCAGCTTATCGGGCTCAGCAGGCAATGAGCAGTTCTTC. It is translated as CASSLSGSAGNEQFF.

The V call is TRBV5-6, the J call TRBJ2-3; tentative D call: TRBD1 (5 bases). This CDR3 has 14 residues. V lost 0 bases, J lost 14 bases, and 19 bases lay in between. The germline V gene has CDR1 SGHDT and CDR2 YYEEEE. The CDR3 loop is CASSLGGLDRYAYF. CDR3 bases: TGTGCCAGCAGCTTGGGAGGTCTTGACAGATACGCGTATTTT.

The V and J genes are TRBV2 and TRBJ1-6; D call uncertain. This CDR3 is 15 amino acids long. Germline CDR1 is SNHLY and CDR2 is FYNNEI. V was pared by 8 bases and J by 10 bases, with 21 bases between. The CDR3 DNA reads as TGTGCCAGCGGTAACCGGGCACCCCAGCAGTCACCCCTCCACTTT. Translated, it gives CASGNRAPQQSPLHF.

Details on this clonotype: One end of the junction varies from germline; a read error may be responsible. The chain employs TRBV29-1 and TRBJ2-4, with a weak D call TRBD1 (5 bases). The end of the DNA is better explained by TRBJ2-7, so the J call may be wrong. The CDR3 covers 13 residues. Germline CDR1 reads SQVTM; CDR2 reads ANQGSEA. In DNA, the CDR3 is TGCAGCGTCGAAGCTGCAGGGCCCTACGAGCAGTACTTC. Its translation is CSVEAAGPYEQYF.

This clonotype has more than one count but fewer than ten. This rearrangement joins TRBV28 to TRBJ2-7; D call uncertain. V lost 2 bases, J lost 0 bases, and 11 bases lay in between. Germline V lookup: CDR1 MDHEN, CDR2 SYDVKM. The CDR3 runs to 15 residues. This CDR3 is CASSLTDPVSYEQYF. CDR3 nucleotides: TGTGCCAGCAGTTTAACCGACCCGGTCTCCTACGAGCAGTACTTC. Variable domain in full (rest from reference TRBV28 and TRBJ2-7): DVKVTQSSRYLVKRTGEKVFLECVQDMDHENMFWYRQDPGLGLRLIYFSYDVKMKEKGDIPEGYSVSREKKERFSLILESASTNQTSMYLCASSLTDPVSYEQYFGPGTRLTVT.

This chain uses TRBV6-4 with TRBJ2-1; 7 bases line up with TRBD2. The trim removed 3 bases at V and 4 bases at J, leaving 6 bases unmatched. Germline loops: CDR1 MRHNA, CDR2 SNTAGT. The CDR3 sequence is 15 residues long. The CDR3 DNA is TGTGCCAGCAGTGAAACGGGAGGAGGGTACAATGAGCAGTTCTTC. Translating gives CASSETGGGYNEQFF.

This sequence joins TRBV24-1 and TRBJ1-2; D might be TRBD1 (5 bases). Deletions cut 4 bases from V and 4 bases from J, with 12 bases between. Germline values: CDR1 KGHDR, CDR2 SFDVKD. The CDR3 extends over 14 amino acids. The CDR3: CATSDAGQIYGYTF. As DNA, the CDR3 is TGTGCCACCAGTGACGCTGGACAAATCTATGGCTACACCTTC.

The rearrangement joins TRBV9 to TRBJ2-1; a possible D gene is TRBD2 (6 bases). The CDR3 is 16 amino acids. Trimming pared 6 bases from V and 2 bases from J, leaving 18 bases between. Germline V lookup: CDR1 SGDLS, CDR2 YYNGEE. The CDR3 sequence is CASTLEGRGAYNEQFF. CDR3 bases: TGTGCCAGCACCCTAGAGGGACGCGGGGCCTACAATGAGCAGTTCTTC.

This clonotype showed up just once. The chain joins TRBV12-3 or TRBV12-4 to TRBJ2-2, with D perhaps matching TRBD1 (6 bases). The CDR3 has 14 amino acids. The V and J ends lost 7 bases and 0 bases respectively, with 9 bases between them. CDR3 nucleotide sequence: TGTGCCAGCATGACAGGTGCGAACACCGGGGAGCTGTTTTTT. Translation: CASMTGANTGELFF.

This clonotype was counted only a few times. The chain combines TRBV5-1 with TRBJ2-7; 11 positions match TRBD2. This CDR3 is built from 17 residues. V dropped 4 bases and J dropped 0; count of bases not matched to a gene: 9. Germline CDR1 is SGHRS and CDR2 is YFSETQ. DNA of the CDR3: TGCGCCAGCAGCACCAGACTAGCGGGGTCGAGCTCCTACGAGCAGTACTTC. Translating gives CASSTRLAGSSSYEQYF.

This clonotype occurred a few times. This chain joins TRBV7-9 and TRBJ2-1, with D possibly matching TRBD1 (6 bases). Deletions cut 1 base from V and 8 bases from J, with 21 bases between. The CDR3 totals 17 residues. Germline lookup yields CDR1 SEHNR and CDR2 FQNEAQ (reference sequence). The CDR3 sequence: CASSLVIGQGNADEQFF. The CDR3 DNA is TGTGCCAGCAGCTTAGTAATAGGGCAGGGGAACGCGGATGAGCAGTTCTTC.

The DNA of the CDR3 is TGCGCCAGCAGCCACCCGGGACACTCCTACGAGCAGTACTTC. Its translation is CASSHPGHSYEQYF. The chain couples TRBV4-1 to TRBJ2-7; D is perhaps TRBD1 (6 bases). Germline CDR1 MGHRA, CDR2 YSYEKL. CDR3 length: 14 residues. Trimming took off 3 bases at V and 0 bases at J, with 9 bases between the two ends.

The chain links TRBV4-1 to TRBJ1-1; D remains ambiguous. The CDR3 sequence is 14 residues long. V lost 3 bases and J 1 base, leaving 9 bases between the germline ends. Looked up from germline, CDR1 is MGHRA and CDR2 is YSYEKL. The CDR3 sequence: CASSHAPANTEAFF. The CDR3 DNA sequence: TGCGCCAGCAGCCACGCACCGGCGAACACTGAAGCTTTCTTT.

V is TRBV7-2 and J is TRBJ2-1, with D unclear. The CDR3 runs to 12 residues. Looked up from germline, CDR1 is SGHTA and CDR2 is FQGNSA. The V end lost 4 bases, the J end lost 10 bases, and 11 bases lay between the germline ends. The CDR3 protein is CASSSNLREQFF. CDR3 DNA sequence: TGTGCCAGCAGCTCTAACCTTAGGGAGCAGTTCTTC.

The chain is built from TRBV4-1 and TRBJ1-2; D is unresolved. V gave up 3 bases and J gave up 2 bases, with 16 bases separating them. This CDR3 is built from 16 residues. Germline V CDR1 and CDR2: MGHRA, YSYEKL. In DNA, the CDR3 is TGCGCCAGCAGCCAGGGCGGCCCTTACCAGAACTATGGCTACACCTTC. Protein product: CASSQGGPYQNYGYTF.

Concerning this clonotype itself: A junction end diverges from the germline sequence, so it may reflect a read error. V and J are TRBV11-2 and TRBJ2-1; a weak D match, TRBD1 (5 bases). Per the germline V gene, CDR1 is SGHAT and CDR2 is FQNNGV. The CDR3 is made up of 13 amino acids. As DNA, the CDR3 is TGTGCCAGCAGTCCGTTGGGGCGCAATGAGCGGTTCTTC. It yields the protein CASSPLGRNERFF. Together with reference TRBV11-2 and TRBJ2-1, the CDR3 gives the full variable domain: EAGVAQSPRYKIIEKRQSVAFWCNPISGHATLYWYQQILGQGPKLLIQFQNNGVVDDSQLPKDRFSAERLKGVDSTLKIQPAKLEDSAVYLCASSPLGRNERFFGPGTRLTVL.

In this sample, this clonotype turned up once. The V and J genes are TRBV20-1 and TRBJ2-1, with D uncertain. CDR3 length equals 15 residues. Germline CDR1 reads DFQATT; CDR2 reads SNEGSKA (reference sequence). V gave up 1 base and J gave up 1 base, with 11 bases separating them. CDR3 region: CSARVPDLSYNEQFF. Written as DNA, the CDR3 is TGCAGTGCTAGAGTTCCGGACCTTTCCTACAATGAGCAGTTCTTC.

V is TRBV5-1 and J is TRBJ1-2, with D possibly being TRBD1 (5 bases). V gave up 3 bases and J gave up 5 bases, with 11 bases separating them. From germline, CDR1 is SGHRS and CDR2 YFSETQ. The CDR3 spans 13 residues. CDR3 sequence (DNA): TGCGCCAGCAGCTCAGACCGACAGTATGGCTACACCTTC. Protein: CASSSDRQYGYTF.